Listed below are T cell receptor beta chains from one sample, sequenced in a study of identical twins. TCRdb processed the 5' RACE reads anew with MiXCR; each CDR3 protein has one entry. This sample has fewer than 350,000 distinct CDR3 sequences, with roughly 8.6% found just once. These sequences were also reported in another study, on yellow fever vaccine responses in identical twins.

The sequenced material came from memory (CD45RO+) T cells sorted from blood. These TCRs come from a woman aged 18 to 35 in good health. Each CDR3 is given with its conserved first and last residue.

CDR3aa	v_gene	j_gene
CATLRQEVGELFF	TRBV7-6	TRBJ2-2
CASSWGGQPTGELFF	TRBV5-1	TRBJ2-2
CSASVSGGLVLRTDTQYF	TRBV20-1	TRBJ2-3
CASSVSGGSGTEAFF	TRBV9	TRBJ1-1
CATSRDRQPRIDTGELFF	TRBV15	TRBJ2-2
CASSGSGRADGYTF	TRBV5-1	TRBJ1-2
CASAQGQTYNSPLHF	TRBV2	TRBJ1-6
CSASTRVEAFF	TRBV20-1	TRBJ1-1
CASSPYGRAETQYF	TRBV7-2	TRBJ2-5
CASSFGFGELFF	TRBV11-2	TRBJ2-2
CATSITGGDTEAFF	TRBV15	TRBJ1-1
CASSRTGTGELFF	TRBV7-2	TRBJ2-2
CASSSGIFDSGGELFF	TRBV5-1	TRBJ2-2
CASSLQVTSYNEQFF	TRBV28	TRBJ2-1
CSARLSRLSGGDWETQYF	TRBV20-1	TRBJ2-5
CASSLRLINEQFF	TRBV12-3/TRBV12-4	TRBJ2-1
CASSLLRTKANEQFF	TRBV27	TRBJ2-1
CASTSYTRAQPQHF	TRBV28	TRBJ1-5
CASSQTSGKYNEQFF	TRBV7-7	TRBJ2-1
CASSRTLAGGYNEQFF	TRBV12-3/TRBV12-4	TRBJ2-1
CASSQGLLNPDSSYEQYF	TRBV4-1	TRBJ2-7
CASSESVGNTEAFF	TRBV10-2	TRBJ1-1
CASSPDFGTAFF	TRBV6-1	TRBJ1-1
CASSLAGGFTEAFF	TRBV11-3	TRBJ1-1
CAISESGKDTQYF	TRBV10-3	TRBJ2-3
CATSGTLGGGRNTEAFF	TRBV15	TRBJ1-1
CASLQGQSDSPLHF	TRBV7-2	TRBJ1-6
CSARSAGLADTYEQYF	TRBV20-1	TRBJ2-7
CASSQTGGSNQPQHF	TRBV12-3/TRBV12-4	TRBJ1-5
CASSQAWGQGAEQPQHF	TRBV28	TRBJ1-5
CASSLGSEVEQFF	TRBV5-1	TRBJ2-1
CASSLRFGNYGYTF	TRBV7-8	TRBJ1-2
CSARDPSGNTDTQYF	TRBV20-1	TRBJ2-3
CSAGHSLTDTQYF	TRBV20-1	TRBJ2-3
CSVDHPGQFF	TRBV29-1	TRBJ2-1
CASSYRLAGYNEQFF	TRBV6-5	TRBJ2-1